Sequencing of this T cell receptor beta chain was carried out in a study of cytomegalovirus exposure and HLA in healthy donors. Germline V gene data show CDR1 as SGHRS and CDR2 as YFSETQ. The V end was cut by 6 bases, the J end by 3 bases, with 23 bases between. There are 17 residues in the CDR3. General observations from the study: Confirmation was obtained in vitro that a few CMV-associated chains are specific for CMV antigens. Across donors, most TCRs were seen rarely, yet some public ones were widespread. There were around 160 TCR beta chains listed as cytomegalovirus-associated.

TCRdb's copy holds only in-frame clones and misses some; the assay was immunoSEQ multiplex PCR. The sample has 130,000 to 150,000 clones, about 87% seen once. Comment on this clone: The antigen is not known.

The sample consisted of PBMCs. This TCR was sampled from a woman in her 30s in good health and CMV-seropositive. V is TRBV5-1 and J is TRBJ2-3; D is perhaps TRBD1 (6 bases). Here the CDR3 reads CASTPAGAPLTTDTQYF. Written as DNA, the CDR3 is TGCGCCAGCACCCCTGCAGGGGCGCCCCTTACAACAGATACGCAGTATTTT.